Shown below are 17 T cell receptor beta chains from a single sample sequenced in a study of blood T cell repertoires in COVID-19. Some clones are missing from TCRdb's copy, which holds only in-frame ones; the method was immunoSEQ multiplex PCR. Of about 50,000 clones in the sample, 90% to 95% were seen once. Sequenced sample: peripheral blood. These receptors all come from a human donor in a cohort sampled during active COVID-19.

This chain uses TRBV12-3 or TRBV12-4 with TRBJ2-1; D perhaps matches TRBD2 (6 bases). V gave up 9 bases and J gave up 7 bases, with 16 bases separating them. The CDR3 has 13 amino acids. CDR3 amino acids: CARGTCARNEQFF. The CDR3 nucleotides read TGTGCCAGGGGGACTTGCGCCCGGAATGAGCAGTTCTTC.

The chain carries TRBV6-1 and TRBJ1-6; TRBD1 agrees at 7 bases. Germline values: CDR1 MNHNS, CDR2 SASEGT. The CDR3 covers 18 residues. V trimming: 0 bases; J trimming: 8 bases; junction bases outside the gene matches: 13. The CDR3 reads CASSEALDRTGPYSPLHF. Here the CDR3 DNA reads TGTGCCAGCAGTGAAGCGCTGGACAGGACCGGACCTTATTCACCCCTCCACTTT.

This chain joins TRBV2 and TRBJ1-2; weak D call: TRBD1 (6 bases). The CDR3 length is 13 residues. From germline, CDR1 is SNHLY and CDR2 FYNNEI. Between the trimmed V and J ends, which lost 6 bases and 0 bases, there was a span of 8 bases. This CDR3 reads CASRRGTNYGYTF. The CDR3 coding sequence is TGTGCCAGCAGGAGGGGGACTAACTATGGCTACACCTTC.

The DNA for the CDR3 is TGCAGCGTTGAAGGGGGTGGCGGGAGGATCGACGAGCAGTACTTC. Protein product: CSVEGGGGRIDEQYF. The chain carries TRBV29-1 and TRBJ2-7; 8 bases line up with TRBD2. The CDR3 has 15 residues. The V and J ends lost 1 base and 5 bases, in that order; junction bases with no gene match: 10. The germline V gene has CDR1 SQVTM and CDR2 ANQGSEA.

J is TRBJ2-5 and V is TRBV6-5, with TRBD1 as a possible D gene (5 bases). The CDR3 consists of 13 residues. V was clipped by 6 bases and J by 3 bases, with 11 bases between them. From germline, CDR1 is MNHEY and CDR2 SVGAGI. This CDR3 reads CASSPKTEETQYF. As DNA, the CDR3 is TGTGCCAGCAGCCCCAAGACAGAAGAGACCCAGTACTTC.

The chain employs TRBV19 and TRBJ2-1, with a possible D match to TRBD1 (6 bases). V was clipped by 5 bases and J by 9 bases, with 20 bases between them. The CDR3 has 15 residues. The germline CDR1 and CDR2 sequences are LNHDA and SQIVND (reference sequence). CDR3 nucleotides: TGTGCCAGTAGTCCCTATCGGTGGGGACAAGGTGAGCAGTTCTTC. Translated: CASSPYRWGQGEQFF.

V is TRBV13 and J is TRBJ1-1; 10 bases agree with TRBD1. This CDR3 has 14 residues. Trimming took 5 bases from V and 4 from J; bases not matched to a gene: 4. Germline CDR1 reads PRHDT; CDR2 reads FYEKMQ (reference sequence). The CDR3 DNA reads TGTGCCAGCAGCACAGGACAGGGGGGCACTGAAGCTTTCTTT. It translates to CASSTGQGGTEAFF.

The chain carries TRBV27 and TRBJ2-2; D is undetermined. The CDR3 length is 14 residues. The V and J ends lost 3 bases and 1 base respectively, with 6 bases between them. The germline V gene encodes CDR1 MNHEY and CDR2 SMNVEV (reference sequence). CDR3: CASSLSRNTGELFF. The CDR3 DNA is TGTGCCAGCAGTTTGAGTAGGAACACCGGGGAGCTGTTTTTT.

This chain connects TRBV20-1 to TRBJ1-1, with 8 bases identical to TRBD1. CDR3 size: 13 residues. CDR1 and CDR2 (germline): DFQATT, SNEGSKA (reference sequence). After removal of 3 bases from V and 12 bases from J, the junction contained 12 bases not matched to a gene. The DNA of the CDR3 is TGCAGTGCTAGTCGAACCGGACAGGGTAGGACTTTCTTT. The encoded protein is CSASRTGQGRTFF.

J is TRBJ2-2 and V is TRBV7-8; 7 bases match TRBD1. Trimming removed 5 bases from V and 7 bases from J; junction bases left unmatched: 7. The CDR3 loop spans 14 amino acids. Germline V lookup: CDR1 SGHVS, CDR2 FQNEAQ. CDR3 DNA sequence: TGTGCCAGCAGCGAAAACAGGGGAAACGGGGAGCTGTTTTTT. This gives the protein CASSENRGNGELFF.

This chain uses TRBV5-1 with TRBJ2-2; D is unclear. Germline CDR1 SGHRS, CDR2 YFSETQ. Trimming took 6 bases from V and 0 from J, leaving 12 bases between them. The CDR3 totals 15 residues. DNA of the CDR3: TGCGCCAGCACCAATCCAGTCTCGAACACCGGGGAGCTGTTTTTT. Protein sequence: CASTNPVSNTGELFF.

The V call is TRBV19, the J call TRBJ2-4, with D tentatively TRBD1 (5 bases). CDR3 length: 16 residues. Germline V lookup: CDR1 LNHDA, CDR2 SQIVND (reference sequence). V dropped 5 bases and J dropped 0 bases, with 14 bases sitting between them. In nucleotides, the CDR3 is TGTGCCAGTAGTTCCCCGACAGTTCTAGCCAAAAACATTCAGTACTTC. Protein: CASSSPTVLAKNIQYF.

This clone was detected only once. The CDR3 nucleotides are TGTGCCAGCAGCTTGGGGGCCGTAAATACGCAGTATTTT. Protein sequence: CASSLGAVNTQYF. The chain combines TRBV5-4 with TRBJ2-3; D is unresolved. V dropped 0 bases and J dropped 7 bases, with 9 bases sitting between them. Per the germline V gene, CDR1 is SGHNT and CDR2 is YYREEE (reference sequence). This CDR3 spans 13 amino acids.

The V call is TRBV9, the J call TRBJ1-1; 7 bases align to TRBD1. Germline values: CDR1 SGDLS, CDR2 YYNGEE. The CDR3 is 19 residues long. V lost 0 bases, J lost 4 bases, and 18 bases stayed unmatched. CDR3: CASSVAPLPTTGRSTEAFF. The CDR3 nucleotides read TGTGCCAGCAGCGTAGCCCCCCTCCCCACGACAGGGAGATCCACTGAAGCTTTCTTT. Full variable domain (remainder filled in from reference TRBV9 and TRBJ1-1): DSGVTQTPKHLITATGQRVTLRCSPRSGDLSVYWYQQSLDQGLQFLIQYYNGEERAKGNILERFSAQQFPDLHSELNLSSLELGDSALYFCASSVAPLPTTGRSTEAFFGQGTRLTVV.

Written as DNA, the CDR3 is TGTGCCATCAGTGTTGACAGGGGGGAAAATCAGCCCCAGCATTTT. Translation gives CAISVDRGENQPQHF. V is TRBV10-3 and J is TRBJ1-5; 9 nucleotides match TRBD1. CDR1 is ENHRY, CDR2 SYGVKD, per germline. The CDR3 has 15 residues. After removal of 4 bases from V and 4 bases from J, the junction contained 5 bases not matched to a gene.

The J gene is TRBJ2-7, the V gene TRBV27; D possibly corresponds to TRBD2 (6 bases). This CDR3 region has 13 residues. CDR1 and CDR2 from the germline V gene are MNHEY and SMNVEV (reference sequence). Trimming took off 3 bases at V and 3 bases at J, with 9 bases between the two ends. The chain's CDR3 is CASSFRGIYEQYF. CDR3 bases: TGTGCCAGCAGTTTCCGCGGGATCTACGAGCAGTACTTC.

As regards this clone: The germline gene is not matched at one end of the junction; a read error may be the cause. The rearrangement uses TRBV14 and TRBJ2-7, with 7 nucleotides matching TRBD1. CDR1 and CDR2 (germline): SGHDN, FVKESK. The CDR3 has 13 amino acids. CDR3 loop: CASSQEWDRLVHF. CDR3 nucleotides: TGTGCCAGCAGCCAAGAGTGGGACAGACTTGTTCACTTC.